These 30 T cell receptor beta chains share one sample of origin, sequenced in a study of a mutant IDH1 vaccine in newly diagnosed glioma. Time point meaning: week 47, end of study. Vaccine doses each comprised 300 ug of mutant IDH1 20-mer peptide, with topical imiquimod. The repertoire was sequenced with immunoSEQ multiplex PCR; TCRdb's copy has only in-frame clones and lacks some. The profile shows 35,000 to 40,000 clones, 60% to 85% of them singletons. These receptors are not linked to any known antigen. Sample: PBMCs, taken from a glioma patient whose treatment included an IDH1 peptide vaccine. These receptors all stem from a middle-aged man with glioma.

V gene TRBV7-2 combines with J gene TRBJ1-6; D call uncertain. Germline lookup yields CDR1 SGHTA and CDR2 FQGNSA. The V end was cut by 4 bases, the J end by 12 bases, with 16 bases between. This CDR3 is 14 amino acids long. The CDR3 spells CASSSNTRSEPLHF. The DNA of the CDR3 is TGTGCCAGCAGCTCCAACACCCGCAGCGAACCCCTCCACTTT.

CDR3 protein: CASSMMFLVGGGTEAFF. The CDR3, as DNA: TGTGCCAGTAGTATGATGTTTCTAGTGGGCGGGGGCACTGAAGCTTTCTTT. The chain uses TRBV19 and TRBJ1-1; D possibly corresponds to TRBD1 (5 bases). This CDR3 spans 17 amino acids. Germline-derived CDR1 and CDR2 are LNHDA and SQIVND (reference sequence). V lost 3 bases and J 4 bases, leaving 21 bases between the germline ends.

The gene calls are TRBV4-2 and TRBJ1-2; no clear D gene. Trimming cost V 0 bases and J 8 bases, with 7 bases left between them. This CDR3 is built from 12 residues. The germline V gene encodes CDR1 LGHNA and CDR2 YNFKEQ. In DNA form, the CDR3 reads TGTGCCAGCAGCCAAGAACAGAACGGCTACACCTTC. It yields the protein CASSQEQNGYTF.

The chain combines TRBV27 with TRBJ2-1; a possible D gene is TRBD2 (7 bases). CDR3 length: 15 residues. Germline V gives CDR1 MNHEY, CDR2 SMNVEV (reference sequence). Between the trimmed V and J ends, which lost 2 bases and 9 bases, there was a span of 17 bases. The CDR3 region has the DNA TGTGCCAGCAGTTTAAGGGCGGGGGCAGCGAGTGAGCAGTTCTTC. It yields the protein CASSLRAGAASEQFF.

Worth noting for this clone: Relative to the germline gene, one junction end is altered; a read error may explain this. The rearrangement links TRBV18 to TRBJ2-1; D is undetermined. This CDR3 spans 11 amino acids. CDR1 and CDR2 from the germline V gene are KGHSH and LQKENI. For the CDR3, the DNA is TGTGCCAGCTCTCCACGGAATGAGCAGTTCTTC. Translation: CASSPRNEQFF.

The chain joins TRBV7-9 to TRBJ2-7, with D possibly being TRBD2 (5 bases). Germline values: CDR1 SEHNR, CDR2 FQNEAQ (reference sequence). This CDR3 comprises 13 residues. The ends were cut back, 5 bases at V and 6 bases at J, with 14 bases in the middle. CDR3 residues: CASSQQAGIEQYF. As DNA, the CDR3 is TGTGCCAGCAGCCAGCAGGCGGGCATCGAGCAGTACTTC.

The J gene is TRBJ1-4, the V gene TRBV7-2, with 10 bases matching TRBD1. CDR3 size: 15 residues. In germline, CDR1 is SGHTA, CDR2 FQGNSA. V shed 5 bases, J shed 8 bases, and the junction held 8 bases outside the gene matches. The CDR3: CASSADRGFVEKLFF. The CDR3 DNA reads as TGTGCCAGCAGCGCGGACAGGGGGTTTGTCGAAAAACTGTTTTTT.

The gene calls are TRBV5-1 and TRBJ1-3; D is uncertain. The V end was cut by 0 bases, the J end by 0 bases, with 10 bases between. CDR3 length: 16 amino acids. The V gene's germline CDR1 is SGHRS and CDR2 YFSETQ. CDR3 DNA: TGCGCCAGCAGCTTGGAATTAATGAGCTCTGGAAACACCATATATTTT. Its translation is CASSLELMSSGNTIYF. The variable domain in full, completed from reference TRBV5-1 and TRBJ1-3, reads KAGVTQTPRYLIKTRGQQVTLSCSPISGHRSVSWYQQTPGQGLQFLFEYFSETQRNKGNFPGRFSGRQFSNSRSEMNVSTLELGDSALYLCASSLELMSSGNTIYFGEGSWLTVV.

V is TRBV11-3 and J is TRBJ2-3; perhaps TRBD2 as D (5 bases). The V end was cut by 3 bases, the J end by 5 bases, with 9 bases between. This CDR3 has 13 residues. Germline V gene sequence: CDR1 SGHNT, CDR2 YENEEA. CDR3 protein: CASSFGLQDTQYF. In DNA, the CDR3 is TGTGCCAGCAGCTTCGGACTTCAAGATACGCAGTATTTT.

J is TRBJ1-4 and V is TRBV12-5; D gene unclear. Germline V lookup: CDR1 LGHNT, CDR2 FRNRAP. This CDR3 has 11 residues. V dropped 6 bases and J dropped 6 bases, with 5 bases sitting between them. The CDR3 sequence is CASGSYEKLFF. The CDR3 bases are TGTGCTAGTGGCTCGTATGAAAAACTGTTTTTT. The whole variable domain, filled in from reference TRBV12-5 and TRBJ1-4, reads DARVTQTPRHKVTEMGQEVTMRCQPILGHNTVFWYRQTMMQGLELLAYFRNRAPLDDSGMPKDRFSAEMPDATLATLKIQPSEPRDSAVYFCASGSYEKLFFGSGTQLSVL.

The V and J genes are TRBV11-2 and TRBJ1-4; 7 bases match TRBD1. Looked up from germline, CDR1 is SGHAT and CDR2 is FQNNGV. This CDR3 region has 15 residues. Trimming took 4 bases from V and 7 from J; bases not matched to a gene: 9. Here the CDR3 reads CASSSHPGQVEKLFF. The CDR3 bases are TGTGCCAGCAGCTCTCACCCCGGACAGGTTGAAAAACTGTTTTTT.

In this sample, this clone turned up a few times. The genes are TRBV29-1 and TRBJ1-1, with D uncertain. Trimming removed 3 bases from V and 10 bases from J, with 15 bases in between. Germline V gene data show CDR1 as SQVTM and CDR2 as ANQGSEA. The CDR3 is made up of 12 amino acids. The CDR3 loop is CSVDTTSRGAFF. The CDR3, as DNA: TGCAGCGTTGACACGACCAGTAGAGGAGCTTTCTTT.

This CDR3 is CASSENPPWDTGELFF. The CDR3 DNA reads TGTGCCAGCAGTGAAAACCCCCCCTGGGACACCGGGGAGCTGTTTTTT. The chain uses TRBV2 and TRBJ2-2; D is uncertain. Between the trimmed V and J ends, which lost 2 bases and 3 bases, there was a span of 13 bases. CDR1 SNHLY and CDR2 FYNNEI come from the germline V gene. The CDR3 has 16 amino acids.

J is TRBJ2-7 and V is TRBV7-2; no definite D call. V was shortened by 1 base and J by 1 base, with 8 bases between the two germline ends. Per the germline V gene, CDR1 is SGHTA and CDR2 is FQGNSA. The CDR3 covers 14 residues. The CDR3 DNA reads as TGTGCCAGCAGCTTAGTTGCCAGTTCCTACGAGCAGTACGTC. Amino acids: CASSLVASSYEQYV.

V and J are TRBV6-5 and TRBJ2-7, with 11 bases matching TRBD1. CDR1 and CDR2 (germline): MNHEY, SVGAGI. The CDR3 extends over 13 amino acids. Trimming took 5 bases from V and 7 from J; bases not matched to a gene: 4. The CDR3 bases are TGTGCCAGCAGTACGGACAGGGGGCTTGAGCAGTACTTC. As protein: CASSTDRGLEQYF.

The chain carries TRBV27 and TRBJ2-1, with a tentative D call TRBD2 (6 bases). The CDR3 totals 14 residues. Germline CDR1 MNHEY, CDR2 SMNVEV (reference sequence). Trimming shortened V by 7 bases and J by 4 bases, and 14 bases separated the two germline ends. In DNA, the CDR3 is TGTGCCAGCAATCTCGGGAGTGGGTACAATGAGCAGTTCTTC. Residues: CASNLGSGYNEQFF.

The J gene is TRBJ2-5, the V gene TRBV2; 10 bases align to TRBD1. Germline V gene lookup returns CDR1 SNHLY and CDR2 FYNNEI. This CDR3 spans 14 amino acids. V lost 5 bases and J lost 4; bases outside the gene matches: 4. The CDR3 reads CASSPDRGRETQYF. The CDR3 region has the DNA TGTGCCAGCAGTCCCGACAGGGGGCGAGAGACCCAGTACTTC.

The rearrangement links TRBV29-1 to TRBJ2-5; maybe TRBD1 (5 bases). The CDR3 covers 13 residues. V was clipped by 5 bases and J by 1 base, with 11 bases between them. Germline V gene lookup returns CDR1 SQVTM and CDR2 ANQGSEA. The CDR3 DNA is TGCAGCGTTTGTCAGGACATCCAAGAGACCCAGTACTTC. As protein: CSVCQDIQETQYF.

This clone was recorded a few times. This chain's CDR3 is CASSGPLGQPGSTDTQYF. The CDR3 DNA reads TGTGCCAGTAGCGGTCCATTGGGCCAACCTGGCAGCACAGATACGCAGTATTTT. The gene calls are TRBV19 and TRBJ2-3; D gene unclear. Between the trimmed V and J ends, which lost 6 bases and 0 bases, there was a span of 22 bases. This CDR3 comprises 18 residues. CDR1 and CDR2 (germline): LNHDA, SQIVND (reference sequence). The full variable domain, completed using reference TRBV19 and TRBJ2-3, is DGGITQSPKYLFRKEGQNVTLSCEQNLNHDAMYWYRQDPGQGLRLIYYSQIVNDFQKGDIAEGYSVSREKKESFPLTVTSAQKNPTAFYLCASSGPLGQPGSTDTQYFGPGTRLTVL.

The CDR3, as DNA: TGTGCCAGCAGCTTAGGGAGAGCCTCCGGCACAGATACGCAGTATTTT. It is translated as CASSLGRASGTDTQYF. The rearrangement uses TRBV7-2 and TRBJ2-3; D not certain. V was cut by 1 base and J by 1 base, with 12 bases left in between. The CDR3 has 16 residues. The germline V gene has CDR1 SGHTA and CDR2 FQGNSA.

This clone is labeled medium-sized. V usage is TRBV5-1 and J usage is TRBJ1-3; D is unresolved. This CDR3 has 14 residues. V shed 4 bases and J shed 0 bases, with 8 bases lying between them. Per the germline V gene, CDR1 is SGHRS and CDR2 is YFSETQ. CDR3 sequence: CASSPGSSGNTIYF. CDR3 DNA: TGCGCCAGCAGCCCTGGAAGCTCTGGAAACACCATATATTTT.

J is TRBJ1-1 and V is TRBV5-1; D is possibly TRBD1 (5 bases). V was trimmed by 0 bases and J by 5 bases, leaving 14 bases between them. The CDR3 has 15 residues. Germline CDR1 reads SGHRS; CDR2 reads YFSETQ. CDR3 region: CASSLGPRGATEAFF. The CDR3, as DNA: TGCGCCAGCAGCTTGGGACCCCGGGGCGCTACTGAAGCTTTCTTT.

This sequence joins TRBV6-5 and TRBJ2-2; perhaps TRBD1 as D (6 bases). The germline V and J ends were trimmed by 2 bases and 5 bases, with 12 bases remaining between them. This CDR3 has 15 amino acids. Germline V gives CDR1 MNHEY, CDR2 SVGAGI. The CDR3 spells CASSYQNRVTGELFF. Written as DNA, the CDR3 is TGTGCCAGCAGTTACCAAAACAGGGTAACCGGGGAGCTGTTTTTT.

This chain joins TRBV15 and TRBJ1-2, with unresolved D. V lost 0 bases and J 4 bases, leaving 9 bases between the germline ends. The CDR3 consists of 14 residues. Per the germline V gene, CDR1 is LNHNV and CDR2 is YYDKDF (reference sequence). CDR3 sequence (DNA): TGTGCCACCAGCAGAGATAGAGGCAGCTATGGCTACACCTTC. It yields the protein CATSRDRGSYGYTF.

The chain joins TRBV4-2 to TRBJ2-1; no firm D call. CDR1 is LGHNA, CDR2 YNFKEQ, per germline. The CDR3 spans 16 residues. Trimming removed 3 bases from V and 7 bases from J, with 19 bases in between. The CDR3 is CASSHLRTSPGNEQFF. CDR3 coding DNA: TGTGCCAGCAGCCACTTGAGGACCTCTCCAGGAAATGAGCAGTTCTTC.

The gene calls are TRBV25-1 and TRBJ2-3; D remains ambiguous. In germline, CDR1 is MGHDK, CDR2 SYGVNS. This CDR3 is 16 amino acids long. Trimming shortened V by 1 base and J by 0 bases, and 11 bases separated the two germline ends. The CDR3 sequence is CASSELSQGSTDTQYF. DNA for the CDR3: TGTGCCAGCAGTGAATTGTCCCAAGGTAGCACAGATACGCAGTATTTT.

This sequence joins TRBV7-9 and TRBJ2-7; 12 positions agree with TRBD2. Unmatched junction bases numbered 9, after V lost 5 bases and J lost 7 bases. The CDR3 runs to 15 residues. Germline CDR1 and CDR2: SEHNR and FQNEAQ (reference sequence). CDR3 region: CASSLRTSGMSEQYF. The CDR3 DNA reads as TGTGCCAGCAGCCTGCGGACTAGCGGGATGAGTGAGCAGTACTTC.

This chain joins TRBV7-8 and TRBJ1-1; D gene unclear. V was shortened by 1 base and J by 7 bases, with 4 bases between the two germline ends. The germline gives CDR1 SGHVS, CDR2 FQNEAQ. The CDR3 runs 11 residues. In nucleotides, the CDR3 is TGTGCCAGCAGCTTAGGCAGTGAAGCTTTCTTT. Its protein product is CASSLGSEAFF. The whole variable domain, filled in from reference TRBV7-8 and TRBJ1-1, reads GAGVSQSPRYKVAKRGQDVALRCDPISGHVSLFWYQQALGQGPEFLTYFQNEAQLDKSGLPSDRFFAERPEGSVSTLKIQRTQQEDSAVYLCASSLGSEAFFGQGTRLTVV.

The chain combines TRBV29-1 with TRBJ1-5; D is perhaps TRBD1 (5 bases). Germline CDR1 is SQVTM and CDR2 is ANQGSEA. Trimming removed 0 bases from V and 10 bases from J, with 16 bases in between. The CDR3 runs 14 residues. CDR3 sequence (DNA): TGCAGCGTTGAAGAGGGGACGGGGGTAGGCCCCCAGCATTTT. Protein sequence: CSVEEGTGVGPQHF.

CDR3 region: CASSPTSDTTYEQYF. For the CDR3, the DNA is TGTGCCAGCAGCCCGACTAGCGACACCACCTACGAGCAGTACTTC. This rearrangement joins TRBV6-5 to TRBJ2-5; 8 positions match TRBD2. The better agreement between TRBJ2-7 and the DNA end casts doubt on the J call. CDR3 length: 15 residues. Germline lookup yields CDR1 MNHEY and CDR2 SVGAGI.